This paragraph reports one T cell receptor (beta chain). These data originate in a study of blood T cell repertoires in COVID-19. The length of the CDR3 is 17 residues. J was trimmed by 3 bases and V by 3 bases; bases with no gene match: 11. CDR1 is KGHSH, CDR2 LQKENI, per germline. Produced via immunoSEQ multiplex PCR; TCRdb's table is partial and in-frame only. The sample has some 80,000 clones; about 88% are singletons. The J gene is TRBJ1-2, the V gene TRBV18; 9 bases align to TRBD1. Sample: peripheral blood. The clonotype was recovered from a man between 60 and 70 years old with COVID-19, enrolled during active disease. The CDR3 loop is CASSPPGQGPWDYGYTF. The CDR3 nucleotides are TGTGCCAGCTCACCGCCGGGACAGGGACCGTGGGACTATGGCTACACCTTC.